This T cell receptor beta chain was sequenced for a study of cytomegalovirus exposure and HLA in healthy donors. Overall study findings and caveats: TRBV6-2, TRBV6-3 and other indistinguishable V segments were excluded. The study listed some 160 cytomegalovirus-associated TCR beta chains. What was likely a sequencing artifact was a cluster of highly shared sequence variants. Reports state that TCR beta sequences accurately predicted most subjects' HLA-A and HLA-B alleles.

About this clone: What it binds is not known.

13 Jbeta primers and 60 Vbeta primers were used for the PCR. Repertoires were generated with immunoSEQ multiplex PCR, while TCRdb's copy carries only in-frame clones and drops some. This sample carries 100,000 to 150,000 clones, roughly 84% of them seen once, and the ten largest clones take less than 3%. The CDR3 has 15 amino acids. V lost 3 bases to trimming and J lost 8 bases, with 19 bases between them. Germline values: CDR1 SGHVS, CDR2 FNYEAQ. The chain carries TRBV7-6 and TRBJ1-1; perhaps TRBD1 as D (5 bases). Sequencing was performed on PBMCs. The sequence was obtained from a man aged 45-60 years in good health and CMV-seronegative. The CDR3 reads CASSLGRGPTTEAFF. The CDR3 DNA is TGTGCCAGCAGCTTGGGGCGGGGCCCCACTACGGAAGCTTTCTTT.